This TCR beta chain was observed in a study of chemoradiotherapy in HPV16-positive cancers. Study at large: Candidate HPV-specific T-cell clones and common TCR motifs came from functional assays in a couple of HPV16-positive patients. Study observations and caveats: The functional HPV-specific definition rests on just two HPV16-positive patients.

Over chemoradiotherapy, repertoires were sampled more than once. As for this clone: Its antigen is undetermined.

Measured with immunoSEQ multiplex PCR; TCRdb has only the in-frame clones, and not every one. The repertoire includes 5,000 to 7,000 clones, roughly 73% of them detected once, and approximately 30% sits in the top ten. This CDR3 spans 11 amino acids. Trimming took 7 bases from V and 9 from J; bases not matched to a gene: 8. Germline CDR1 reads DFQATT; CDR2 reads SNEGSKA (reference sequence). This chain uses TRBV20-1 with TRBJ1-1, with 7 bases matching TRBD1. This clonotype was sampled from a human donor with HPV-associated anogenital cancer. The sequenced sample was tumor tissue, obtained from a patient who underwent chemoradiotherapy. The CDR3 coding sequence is TGCAGTGGTCGATTAGGGGGCAAAGCTTTCTTT. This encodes CSGRLGGKAFF.